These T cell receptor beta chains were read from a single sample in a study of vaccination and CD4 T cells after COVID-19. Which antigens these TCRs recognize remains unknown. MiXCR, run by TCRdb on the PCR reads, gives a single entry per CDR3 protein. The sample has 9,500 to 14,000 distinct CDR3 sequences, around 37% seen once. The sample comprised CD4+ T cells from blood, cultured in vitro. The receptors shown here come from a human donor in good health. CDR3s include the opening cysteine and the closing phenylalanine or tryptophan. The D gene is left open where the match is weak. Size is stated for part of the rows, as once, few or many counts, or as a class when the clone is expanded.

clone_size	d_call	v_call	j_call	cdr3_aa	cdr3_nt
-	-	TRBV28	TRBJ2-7	CASSLSPDWSSYEQYF	TGTGCCAGCAGTTTATCCCCCGACTGGAGCTCCTACGAGCAGTACTTC
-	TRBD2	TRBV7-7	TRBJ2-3	CASSRTSGTDTQYF	TGTGCTAGCAGCCGGACTAGCGGCACAGATACGCAGTATTTT
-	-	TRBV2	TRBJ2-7	CASSEVRGVYEQYF	TGTGCCAGCAGTGAAGTCAGGGGGGTCTACGAGCAGTACTTC
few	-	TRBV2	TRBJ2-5	CASSVGGPWESQYF	TGTGCCAGCAGTGTCGGCGGTCCTTGGGAAAGCCAGTACTTC
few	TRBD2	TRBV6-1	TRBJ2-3	CASSPRGRGADTQYF	TGTGCCAGCAGTCCCCGCGGGAGAGGCGCAGATACGCAGTATTTT
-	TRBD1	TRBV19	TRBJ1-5	CASSSTGVRGQPQHF	TGTGCCAGTAGTTCCACAGGGGTGAGGGGGCAGCCCCAGCATTTT
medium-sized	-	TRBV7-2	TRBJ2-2	CASSLGRPTGELFF	TGTGCCAGCAGCTTAGGGCGGCCCACCGGGGAGCTGTTTTTT
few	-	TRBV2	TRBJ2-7	CASNGDRTSYEQYF	TGTGCCAGCAATGGTGACAGGACCTCCTACGAGCAGTACTTC
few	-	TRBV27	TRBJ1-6	CASSFRGRTYNSPLHF	TGTGCCAGCAGTTTTCGCGGACGGACCTATAATTCACCCCTCCACTTT
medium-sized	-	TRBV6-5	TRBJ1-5	CASSYSPGANQPQHF	TGTGCCAGCAGTTACTCCCCAGGCGCCAATCAGCCCCAGCATTTT
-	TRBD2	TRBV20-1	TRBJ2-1	CSARGTSGYNEQFF	TGCAGTGCGCGGGGGACTAGCGGTTACAATGAGCAGTTCTTC
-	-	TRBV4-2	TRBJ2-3	CASSQDAGASTDTQYF	TGTGCCAGCAGCCAAGACGCCGGGGCTAGCACAGATACGCAGTATTTT
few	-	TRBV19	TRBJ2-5	CASSISGQETQYF	TGTGCCAGTAGTATATCGGGACAAGAGACCCAGTACTTC
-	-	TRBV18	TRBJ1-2	CASSPGLVDYGYTF	TGTGCCAGCTCACCAGGGTTGGTGGACTATGGCTACACCTTC
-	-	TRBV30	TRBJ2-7	CAWRLGREQYF	TGTGCCTGGAGGCTAGGGCGCGAGCAGTACTTC
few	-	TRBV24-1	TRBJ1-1	CATSDSGGSTEAFF	TGTGCCACCAGTGATTCAGGAGGGTCTACTGAAGCTTTCTTT
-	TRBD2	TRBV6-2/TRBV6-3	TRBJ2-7	CASSYSGGPYEQYF	TGTGCCAGCAGTTACAGCGGGGGCCCCTACGAGCAGTACTTC
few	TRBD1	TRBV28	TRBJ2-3	CAIPGQGADTQYF	TGTGCCATCCCGGGACAGGGAGCAGATACGCAGTATTTT
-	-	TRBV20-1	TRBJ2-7	CSASQGYRDEQYF	TGCAGTGCTTCCCAGGGATATCGAGACGAGCAGTACTTC
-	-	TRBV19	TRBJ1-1	CASIPQGGGTEAFF	TGTGCCAGTATCCCGCAGGGTGGGGGCACTGAAGCTTTCTTT
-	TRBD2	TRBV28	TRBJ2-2	CASTTPASGSGGGELFF	TGTGCCAGCACCACCCCGGCTAGCGGGAGCGGGGGCGGGGAGCTGTTTTTT
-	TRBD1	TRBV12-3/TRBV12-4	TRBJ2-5	CASSLDRGIQGTQYF	TGTGCCAGCAGTTTGGACAGGGGCATACAAGGGACCCAGTACTTC
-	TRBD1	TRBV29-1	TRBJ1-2	CSVGQVLQYGYTF	TGCAGCGTGGGACAGGTTTTACAATATGGCTACACCTTC
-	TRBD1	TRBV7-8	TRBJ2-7	CASSPGTGRSSYEQYF	TGTGCCAGCAGCCCCGGGACAGGTAGGAGCTCCTACGAGCAGTACTTC
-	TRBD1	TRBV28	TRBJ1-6	CASNLLTATGDSPLHF	TGTGCCAGCAACCTTCTGACCGCGACAGGGGATTCACCCCTCCACTTT
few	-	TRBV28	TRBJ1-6	CASSVAMGSNNSPLHF	TGTGCCAGCAGTGTTGCAATGGGGTCGAATAATTCACCCCTCCACTTT
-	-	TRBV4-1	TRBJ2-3	CASSQTRTPPDTQYF	TGCGCCAGCAGCCAGACGAGGACGCCCCCCGATACGCAGTATTTT
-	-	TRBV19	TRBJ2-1	CASSIRGSRRGSLEFF	TGTGCCAGTAGTATACGGGGGTCACGACGGGGAAGTCTCGAGTTCTTC
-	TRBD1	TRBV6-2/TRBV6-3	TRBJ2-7	CASSMTGTLGQYF	TGTGCCAGCAGTATGACAGGGACCTTGGGGCAGTACTTC
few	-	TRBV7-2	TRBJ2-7	CASSSPPGRSLYEQYF	TGTGCCAGCAGCTCACCCCCCGGGAGATCACTCTACGAGCAGTACTTC
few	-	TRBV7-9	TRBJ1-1	CASSSTKNTEAFF	TGTGCCAGCAGCTCTACCAAGAACACTGAAGCTTTCTTT
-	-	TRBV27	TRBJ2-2	CASSLFALENTGELFF	TGTGCCAGCAGTTTATTCGCACTCGAGAACACCGGGGAGCTGTTTTTT
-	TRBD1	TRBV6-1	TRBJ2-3	CASTPGQSTDTQYF	TGTGCCAGCACCCCGGGACAGAGCACAGATACGCAGTATTTT
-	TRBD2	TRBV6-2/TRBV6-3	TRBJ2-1	CATTGGTSGSGFPFFYNEQFF	TGTGCCACCACCGGGGGGACTAGCGGGAGTGGGTTCCCCTTCTTTTACAATGAGCAGTTCTTC
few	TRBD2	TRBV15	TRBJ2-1	CATSRFGTSGMGNEQFF	TGTGCCACCAGCAGATTCGGGACTAGCGGGATGGGGAATGAGCAGTTCTTC
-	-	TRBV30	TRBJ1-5	CAWSIGQYSNQPQHF	TGTGCCTGGAGTATAGGACAGTATAGCAATCAGCCCCAGCATTTT
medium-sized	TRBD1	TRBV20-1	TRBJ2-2	CSAGTGGITGELFF	TGCAGTGCCGGGACAGGGGGCATCACCGGGGAGCTGTTTTTT
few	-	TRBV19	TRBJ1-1	CASSSAGTPNTEAFF	TGTGCCAGTAGTAGCGCCGGGACACCCAACACTGAAGCTTTCTTT
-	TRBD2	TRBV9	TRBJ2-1	CASCSGTSPYNEQFF	TGTGCCAGCTGCTCCGGGACTAGCCCCTACAATGAGCAGTTCTTC
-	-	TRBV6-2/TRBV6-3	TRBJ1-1	CASSYPIGHNTEAFF	TGTGCCAGCAGTTACCCTATCGGCCATAACACTGAAGCTTTCTTT
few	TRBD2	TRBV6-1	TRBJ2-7	CASRGLLGYEQYF	TGTGCCAGCCGGGGACTACTTGGGTACGAGCAGTACTTC
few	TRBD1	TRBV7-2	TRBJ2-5	CASSLGQAETQYF	TGTGCCAGCAGCTTGGGACAGGCCGAGACCCAGTACTTC
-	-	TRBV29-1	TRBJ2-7	CSVGFSYEQYF	TGCAGCGTTGGATTCTCCTACGAGCAGTACTTC
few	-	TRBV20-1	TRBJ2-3	CSARDPRIGDTQYF	TGCAGTGCTAGAGATCCCAGGATAGGAGATACGCAGTATTTT
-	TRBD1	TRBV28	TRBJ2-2	CASRSPGQGSGELFF	TGTGCCAGCAGATCCCCGGGACAGGGGTCCGGGGAGCTGTTTTTT
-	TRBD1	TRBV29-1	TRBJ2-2	CSAMSQGSTGELFF	TGCAGCGCAATGTCACAGGGGTCCACCGGGGAGCTGTTTTTT
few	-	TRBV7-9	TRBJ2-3	CASSLPRLGTDTQYF	TGTGCCAGCAGCTTACCCCGCCTCGGGACAGATACGCAGTATTTT
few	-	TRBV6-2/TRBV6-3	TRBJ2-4	CATSFSGGSKYF	TGTGCCACCTCCTTTAGTGGGGGGAGTAAGTACTTC
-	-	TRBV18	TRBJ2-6	CASSPLAGSGANVLTF	TGTGCCAGCTCACCACTGGCTGGCTCTGGGGCCAACGTCCTGACTTTC
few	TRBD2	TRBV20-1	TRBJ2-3	CSAPLGAGEDTQYF	TGCAGTGCCCCATTAGGGGCGGGAGAGGATACGCAGTATTTT
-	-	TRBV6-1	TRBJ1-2	CASTPRLDYGYTF	TGTGCCAGCACCCCGCGGCTAGACTATGGCTACACCTTC
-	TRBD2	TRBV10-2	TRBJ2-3	CASRLLAGPDTQYF	TGCGCCAGCAGATTACTAGCGGGGCCAGATACGCAGTATTTT
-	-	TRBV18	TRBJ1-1	CASSPVIRTEAFF	TGTGCCAGCTCACCAGTGATACGTACTGAAGCTTTCTTT
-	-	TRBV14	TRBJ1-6	CASSAETPEYSPLHF	TGTGCCAGCAGCGCAGAGACACCTGAATATTCACCCCTCCACTTT
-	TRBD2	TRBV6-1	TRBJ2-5	CASSTSGGRGTQYF	TGTGCCAGCAGTACTAGCGGGGGTAGGGGGACCCAGTACTTC
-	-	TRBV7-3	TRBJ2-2	CASSAHRVAGELFF	TGTGCCAGCAGCGCCCACAGAGTCGCCGGGGAGCTGTTTTTT
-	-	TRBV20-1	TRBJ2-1	CSAKPINEQFF	TGCAGTGCCAAACCTATCAATGAGCAGTTCTTC
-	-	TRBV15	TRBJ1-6	CATSRRQDPNSPLHF	TGTGCCACCAGCAGGCGACAGGACCCAAATTCACCCCTCCACTTT
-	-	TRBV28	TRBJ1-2	CASSYLDGGAGYTF	TGTGCCAGCAGCTACCTTGATGGGGGCGCTGGCTACACCTTC